A single sample gave rise to the 12 T cell receptor beta chains below, sequenced in a study of somatic mutations in cytotoxic T cells in rheumatoid arthritis. The table came from immunoSEQ multiplex PCR; TCRdb's copy has only in-frame clones and leaves some out. The table lists 4,400 or so clones, more than 85% of them singletons. Sequencing used CD8+ T cells sorted from blood. Receptors were obtained from a woman aged 50 to 60 with rheumatoid arthritis.

This clone was picked up a small number of times. The chain couples TRBV27 to TRBJ2-7, with 7 bases identical to TRBD2. CDR1 is MNHEY, CDR2 SMNVEV, per germline (reference sequence). V shed 8 bases, J shed 0 bases, and the junction held 13 bases outside the gene matches. The CDR3 sequence is 16 residues long. The CDR3 DNA sequence: TGTGCCAGCGGTACACGATGGGCGGGGGTCTCCTACGAGCAGTACTTC. This encodes CASGTRWAGVSYEQYF.

On this clone: The junction departs from germline at one end; a sequencing error may be responsible. This chain joins TRBV5-1 and TRBJ2-2; possibly TRBD1 for D (6 bases). The length of the CDR3 is 14 residues. Germline lookup yields CDR1 SGHRS and CDR2 YFSETQ. Here the CDR3 reads CASSLRGNTGELFF. CDR3 nucleotide sequence: TGTGCCAGCAGCCTCAGGGGGAACACCGGGGAGCTGTTTTTT.

This clone was observed a handful of times. Within the sample, other DNA sequences also encode this same CDR3. The rearrangement links TRBV5-6 to TRBJ2-2; TRBD1 is a possible D gene (5 bases). V was cut by 1 base and J by 1 base, with 5 bases left in between. The CDR3 is 14 amino acids. Germline CDR1 reads SGHDT; CDR2 reads YYEEEE. The CDR3 nucleotides are TGTGCCAGCAGCTTGAGGGGGAACACCGGGGAGCTGTTTTTT. Amino acid sequence: CASSLRGNTGELFF.

This chain uses TRBV30 with TRBJ2-7; TRBD1 might be the D (6 bases). The CDR3 totals 16 residues. Deletions cut 3 bases from V and 0 bases from J, with 18 bases between. The V gene's germline CDR1 is GTSNPN and CDR2 SVGIG (reference sequence). The DNA of the CDR3 is TGTGCCTGGAGGGTAGACAGGAGGCCGAGCTCCTACGAGCAGTACTTC. Its protein is CAWRVDRRPSSYEQYF. Full variable domain (rest looked up from reference TRBV30 and TRBJ2-7): SQTIHQWPATLVQPVGSPLSLECTVEGTSNPNLYWYRQAAGRGLQLLFYSVGIGQISSEVPQNLSASRPQDRQFILSSKKLLLSDSGFYLCAWRVDRRPSSYEQYFGPGTRLTVT.

The chain joins TRBV7-7 to TRBJ2-7; D may be TRBD2 (5 bases). CDR3 length equals 15 residues. Germline lookup yields CDR1 SSHAT and CDR2 FNYEAQ (reference sequence). With 5 bases removed from V and 0 bases from J, the gap between germline ends came to 14 bases. The CDR3 DNA sequence: TGTGCCAGCAGCCTCGGAGAAGGGAGCTCCTACGAGCAGTACTTC. Translation: CASSLGEGSSYEQYF.

The V call is TRBV30, the J call TRBJ2-7, with D tentatively TRBD1 (5 bases). The CDR3 spans 11 residues. Germline lookup yields CDR1 GTSNPN and CDR2 SVGIG (reference sequence). Trimming removed 7 bases at V and 6 bases at J, with 13 bases between. The CDR3 loop is CAYLGGAEQYF. The CDR3 nucleotides are TGTGCCTACCTCGGTGGGGCCGAGCAGTACTTC.

The J gene is TRBJ2-7, the V gene TRBV27, with unresolved D. CDR3 size: 13 residues. Deletions cut 6 bases from V and 6 bases from J, with 15 bases between. Germline CDR1 is MNHEY and CDR2 is SMNVEV (reference sequence). The CDR3 nucleotides read TGTGCCAGCAGCCCTACCGTTGAGGCCGAGCAGTACTTC. This codes for CASSPTVEAEQYF.

The J gene is TRBJ1-2, the V gene TRBV5-1; maybe TRBD1 (5 bases). The CDR3 length is 23 residues. Trimming took off 1 base at V and 6 bases at J, with 40 bases between the two ends. CDR1 SGHRS and CDR2 YFSETQ come from the germline V gene. The CDR3: CASSLRSWAPIQGLGFLVDGYTF. CDR3 nucleotide sequence: TGCGCCAGCAGCTTGAGGTCGTGGGCTCCTATCCAGGGCCTCGGCTTCTTGGTTGATGGCTACACCTTC.

This rearrangement joins TRBV14 to TRBJ2-1, with D possibly matching TRBD2 (5 bases). V lost 5 bases, J lost 9 bases, and 14 bases lay in between. Germline V gene sequence: CDR1 SGHDN, CDR2 FVKESK. This CDR3 has 13 residues. CDR3 sequence: CASSYTSYSEQFF. The CDR3 nucleotides are TGTGCCAGCAGCTATACTAGTTATAGTGAGCAGTTCTTC. Looking up the rest from reference TRBV14 and TRBJ2-1 gives the full variable domain: EAGVTQFPSHSVIEKGQTVTLRCDPISGHDNLYWYRRVMGKEIKFLLHFVKESKQDESGMPNNRFLAERTGGTYSTLKVQPAELEDSGVYFCASSYTSYSEQFFGPGTRLTVL.

The rearrangement links TRBV9 to TRBJ1-2, with 8 bases fitting TRBD1. Trimming removed 4 bases from V and 5 bases from J; junction bases left unmatched: 10. The CDR3 length is 15 residues. CDR1 SGDLS and CDR2 YYNGEE come from the germline V gene. For the CDR3, the DNA is TGTGCCAGCAGCCCCCCAGGGGGCGCAGGGTATGGCTACACCTTC. The encoded protein is CASSPPGGAGYGYTF.

This chain uses TRBV30 with TRBJ1-1; 7 bases map to TRBD1. This CDR3 has 13 amino acids. Germline values: CDR1 GTSNPN, CDR2 SVGIG (reference sequence). V was clipped by 4 bases and J by 2 bases; unmatched bases: 4. CDR3 nucleotides: TGTGCCTGGACAGGGGGATACAACACTGAAGCTTTCTTT. This gives the protein CAWTGGYNTEAFF.

This clone appeared once. This sequence joins TRBV7-9 and TRBJ2-3; D is unclear. The V end lost 1 base, the J end lost 4 bases, and 15 bases lay between the germline ends. Germline V gene sequence: CDR1 SEHNR, CDR2 FQNEAQ (reference sequence). The CDR3 covers 16 residues. The CDR3 sequence is CASSLVLSSSADTQYF. Written as DNA, the CDR3 is TGTGCCAGCAGCTTAGTTTTGTCCTCCTCCGCAGATACGCAGTATTTT.